These T cell receptor beta chains were read from a single sample in a study of vaccination and CD4 T cells after COVID-19. From the PCR reads, TCRdb called clonotypes with MiXCR, one entry per CDR3 protein. The profile shows 10,000 to 15,000 distinct CDR3 sequences, around 47% of them singletons. These receptors are not linked to any known antigen. The sequenced material came from CD4+ T cells from blood, cultured in vitro. Every receptor here comes from a human donor who had recovered from COVID-19. CDR3s include the opening cysteine and the closing phenylalanine or tryptophan. D genes are given only for firm matches. Where a row states a size, it is once, few, many or the class of an expanded clone; other rows omit it.

V,J,size,D,length,CDR3,DNA
TRBV20-1,TRBJ2-7,.,TRBD1,14,CSARVRAGGYEQYF,TGCAGTGCTAGAGTGCGGGCAGGGGGCTACGAGCAGTACTTC
TRBV9,TRBJ2-2,.,.,15,CASSVTLANTGELFF,TGTGCCAGCAGCGTAACCTTAGCGAACACCGGGGAGCTGTTTTTT
TRBV4-1,TRBJ1-2,.,.,14,CASSRPTANYGYTF,TGCGCCAGCAGCCGACCGACAGCTAACTATGGCTACACCTTC
TRBV13,TRBJ2-7,few,.,11,CASGVLYEQYF,TGTGCCAGCGGGGTCCTCTACGAGCAGTACTTC
TRBV20-1,TRBJ2-7,.,.,16,CSATPEGGRRSYEQYF,TGCAGTGCTACGCCTGAGGGGGGGCGCCGGTCCTACGAGCAGTACTTC
TRBV23-1,TRBJ2-1,few,.,16,CASSCFEEPIGNEQFF,TGCGCCAGCTCTTGCTTCGAGGAACCTATTGGCAATGAGCAGTTCTTC
TRBV6-5,TRBJ1-6,few,.,16,CASSYSTGAVISPLHF,TGTGCCAGCAGTTACTCTACAGGCGCGGTAATTTCACCCCTCCACTTT
TRBV20-1,TRBJ1-4,few,TRBD1,12,CSARGQNEKLFF,TGCAGTGCTAGGGGACAGAATGAAAAACTGTTTTTT
TRBV29-1,TRBJ2-3,.,TRBD1,14,CSAAGTGSTDTQYF,TGCAGCGCCGCCGGGACAGGGTCCACAGATACGCAGTATTTT
TRBV6-1,TRBJ1-2,.,.,17,CASRTAGGAARTYGYTF,TGTGCCAGCAGGACCGCGGGTGGGGCAGCCCGAACCTATGGCTACACCTTC
TRBV5-1,TRBJ2-7,.,TRBD1,14,CASSLGTGAYEQYF,TGCGCCAGCAGCTTGGGAACAGGGGCCTACGAGCAGTACTTC
TRBV7-2,TRBJ2-2,.,TRBD1,17,CASMNYAGTGVTGELFF,TGTGCCAGCATGAACTATGCCGGGACAGGGGTCACCGGGGAGCTGTTTTTT
TRBV11-2,TRBJ2-6,once,.,19,CASSLEGLSPPAGANVLTF,TGTGCCAGCAGCTTAGAAGGACTTTCCCCTCCTGCTGGGGCCAACGTCCTGACTTTC
TRBV6-1,TRBJ2-5,few,.,12,CASSDSGVSQYF,TGTGCCAGCAGTGATTCCGGAGTGTCCCAGTACTTC
TRBV5-1,TRBJ1-4,.,TRBD1,17,CASSPPGQGGGGEKLFF,TGCGCCAGCAGCCCACCGGGACAGGGGGGCGGAGGAGAAAAACTGTTTTTT
TRBV20-1,TRBJ2-3,.,.,15,CSARDTLTGTDTQYF,TGCAGTGCTAGAGATACGTTAACTGGCACAGATACGCAGTATTTT
TRBV20-1,TRBJ2-7,.,TRBD2,14,CSARVGGGPHEQYF,TGCAGTGCTAGAGTTGGGGGAGGGCCCCACGAGCAGTACTTC
TRBV20-1,TRBJ1-1,few,.,13,CSALKGVGTEAFF,TGCAGTGCTTTGAAGGGTGTCGGAACTGAAGCTTTCTTT
TRBV6-1,TRBJ2-7,few,.,11,CASSTAYEQYF,TGTGCCAGCAGTACCGCCTACGAGCAGTACTTC
TRBV11-3,TRBJ1-1,.,.,16,CASSLQVLGPNTEAFF,TGTGCCAGCAGCTTACAGGTTTTGGGTCCGAACACTGAAGCTTTCTTT
TRBV15,TRBJ1-2,.,.,14,CATSRAPNRNGYTF,TGTGCCACCAGCAGAGCACCGAACAGGAATGGCTACACCTTC
TRBV27,TRBJ2-7,.,TRBD2,15,CASSLLRRERYEQYF,TGTGCCAGCAGTTTATTAAGGCGGGAGAGGTACGAGCAGTACTTC
TRBV20-1,TRBJ2-7,few,TRBD2,13,CSAPLPGGSEQYF,TGCAGTGCCCCCCTTCCGGGGGGGTCCGAGCAGTACTTC
TRBV15,TRBJ2-3,few,TRBD2,17,CATSGGGLADRIDTQYF,TGTGCCACCAGCGGGGGTGGACTAGCGGACCGGATAGATACGCAGTATTTT
TRBV19,TRBJ1-5,.,.,16,CASSRGKGLGNQPQHF,TGTGCCAGTAGTAGAGGTAAAGGTTTGGGCAATCAGCCCCAGCATTTT
TRBV6-1,TRBJ2-5,.,.,16,CAGSGNINRAQETQYF,TGTGCCGGCAGTGGAAACATCAACAGGGCACAAGAGACCCAGTACTTC
TRBV14,TRBJ2-6,.,TRBD2,21,CASSQTGTSGRVSSGANVLTF,TGTGCCAGCAGCCAAACAGGGACTAGCGGGAGGGTAAGCTCTGGGGCCAACGTCCTGACTTTC
TRBV5-1,TRBJ2-1,.,TRBD2,14,CASSGGGEYNEQFF,TGCGCCAGCAGCGGCGGGGGAGAATACAATGAGCAGTTCTTC
TRBV27,TRBJ1-2,.,TRBD1,17,CASSLDSQDRDRNGYTF,TGTGCCAGCAGTTTAGATTCACAGGACAGGGATAGAAATGGCTACACCTTC
TRBV20-1,TRBJ2-5,.,TRBD2,16,CSATVMGGGLKETQYF,TGCAGTGCGACCGTGATGGGCGGGGGGCTAAAAGAGACCCAGTACTTC
TRBV5-1,TRBJ1-1,few,.,14,CASSLEGPNTEAFF,TGCGCCAGCAGCTTGGAAGGTCCGAACACTGAAGCTTTCTTT
TRBV19,TRBJ1-2,few,.,16,CASSGVTEKLPYGYTF,TGTGCCAGTAGTGGGGTGACAGAGAAACTTCCCTATGGCTACACCTTC
TRBV7-9,TRBJ1-2,.,.,18,CASSLVHPRALGDYGYTF,TGTGCCAGCAGCTTAGTCCACCCACGGGCCCTTGGGGACTATGGCTACACCTTC
TRBV7-8,TRBJ2-3,medium-sized,TRBD2,16,CASSRLAGGLTDTQYF,TGTGCCAGCAGCCGACTAGCGGGGGGTCTCACAGATACGCAGTATTTT
TRBV11-2,TRBJ1-1,.,TRBD1,14,CASSYQGGGTEAFF,TGTGCCAGCAGCTACCAGGGGGGAGGGACTGAAGCTTTCTTT
TRBV7-9,TRBJ2-7,.,.,18,CASSFGGRAFGSHYEQYF,TGTGCCAGCAGCTTTGGGGGACGGGCCTTTGGCTCCCACTACGAGCAGTACTTC
TRBV19,TRBJ1-6,.,.,13,CAHNGGDNSPLHF,TGTGCTCACAACGGAGGGGATAATTCACCCCTCCACTTT
TRBV7-9,TRBJ2-7,.,TRBD1,15,CASRPPGTGTYEQYF,TGTGCCAGCAGGCCTCCCGGGACAGGGACCTACGAGCAGTACTTC
TRBV20-1,TRBJ1-5,medium-sized,.,16,CSARGRDQYGNQPQHF,TGCAGTGCTAGAGGGAGGGACCAATACGGCAATCAGCCCCAGCATTTT
TRBV15,TRBJ1-1,few,.,14,CATSRGGLNTEAFF,TGTGCCACCAGCAGAGGAGGTCTTAACACTGAAGCTTTCTTT
TRBV20-1,TRBJ2-1,few,.,10,CSASRIEQFF,TGCAGTGCCAGCCGAATTGAGCAGTTCTTC
TRBV21-1,TRBJ2-7,few,.,15,CASSKAPRQGAEQYF,TGTGCCAGCAGCAAAGCCCCCAGACAGGGGGCCGAGCAGTACTTC
TRBV20-1,TRBJ2-5,few,TRBD1,14,CSATSGTGGETQYF,TGCAGTGCTACTTCCGGGACAGGAGGAGAGACCCAGTACTTC
TRBV12-3/TRBV12-4,TRBJ2-5,once,.,11,CASSFYGTQYF,TGTGCCAGCAGTTTCTATGGGACCCAGTACTTC
TRBV19,TRBJ2-3,.,.,15,CASSIRSGFTDTQYF,TGTGCCAGTAGTATTAGGAGCGGTTTCACAGATACGCAGTATTTT
TRBV6-5,TRBJ2-6,.,.,18,CASSYLRTGSSGANVLTF,TGTGCCAGCAGTTACCTGAGGACCGGAAGCTCTGGGGCCAACGTCCTGACTTTC
TRBV2,TRBJ2-2,few,.,13,CASSFDSTGELFF,TGTGCCAGCAGTTTCGACAGTACCGGGGAGCTGTTTTTT
TRBV7-2,TRBJ2-1,.,TRBD1,12,CASRTGVNEQFF,TGTGCCAGCAGGACAGGGGTCAATGAGCAGTTCTTC
TRBV6-5,TRBJ1-2,few,TRBD1,15,CASSYAGTGGYGYTF,TGTGCCAGCAGTTACGCCGGGACAGGGGGCTATGGCTACACCTTC
TRBV10-3,TRBJ2-3,few,.,13,CAIGRLGTDTQYF,TGTGCCATCGGGAGATTGGGCACAGATACGCAGTATTTT
TRBV6-1,TRBJ1-2,once,.,14,CASRRGGPNYGYTF,TGTGCCAGCAGGAGGGGGGGACCTAACTATGGCTACACCTTC
TRBV11-2,TRBJ1-1,.,.,14,CASSFGGTYTEAFF,TGTGCCAGCAGCTTTGGCGGGACCTACACTGAAGCTTTCTTT
TRBV6-5,TRBJ1-5,few,TRBD1,16,CASSYSATGRNQPQHF,TGTGCCAGCAGTTATTCGGCGACAGGGCGGAATCAGCCCCAGCATTTT
TRBV11-3,TRBJ2-2,.,.,15,CASSLEGRGTGELFF,TGTGCCAGCAGCTTAGAAGGAAGGGGCACCGGGGAGCTGTTTTTT
TRBV5-1,TRBJ2-5,.,.,14,CASSLLGLQETQYF,TGCGCCAGCAGCTTATTAGGGCTCCAAGAGACCCAGTACTTC
TRBV15,TRBJ1-3,.,.,19,CATSRVGGTVNFAGNTIYF,TGTGCCACCAGCAGAGTAGGCGGGACGGTAAATTTCGCTGGAAACACCATATATTTT
TRBV28,TRBJ2-7,.,TRBD1,16,CASSYLSGTGGAEQYF,TGTGCCAGCAGTTATTTATCTGGGACAGGGGGCGCCGAGCAGTACTTC